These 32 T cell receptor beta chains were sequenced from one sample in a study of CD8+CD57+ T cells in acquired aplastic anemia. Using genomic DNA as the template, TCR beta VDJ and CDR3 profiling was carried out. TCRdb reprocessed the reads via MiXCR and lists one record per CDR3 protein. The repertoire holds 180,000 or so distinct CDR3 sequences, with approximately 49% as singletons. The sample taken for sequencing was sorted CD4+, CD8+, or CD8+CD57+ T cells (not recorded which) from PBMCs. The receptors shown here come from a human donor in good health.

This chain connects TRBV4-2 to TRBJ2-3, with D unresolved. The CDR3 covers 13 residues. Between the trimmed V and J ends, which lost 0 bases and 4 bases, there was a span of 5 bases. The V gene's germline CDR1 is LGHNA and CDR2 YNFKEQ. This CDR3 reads CASSQEVSDTQYF. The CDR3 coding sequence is TGTGCCAGCAGCCAAGAGGTCTCAGATACGCAGTATTTT.

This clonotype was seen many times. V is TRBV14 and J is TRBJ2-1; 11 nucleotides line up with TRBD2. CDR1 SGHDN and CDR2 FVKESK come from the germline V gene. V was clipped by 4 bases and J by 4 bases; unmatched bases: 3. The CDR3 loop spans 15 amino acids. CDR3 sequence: CASSPLAGGYNEQFF. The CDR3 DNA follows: TGTGCCAGCAGCCCTCTAGCGGGAGGATACAATGAGCAGTTCTTC.

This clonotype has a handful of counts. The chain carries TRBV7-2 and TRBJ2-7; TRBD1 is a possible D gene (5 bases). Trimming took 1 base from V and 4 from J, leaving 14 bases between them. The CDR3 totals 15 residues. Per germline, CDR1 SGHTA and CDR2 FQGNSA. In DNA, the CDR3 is TGTGCCAGCAGCTTAGTTGGGGCGCTTGGATACGAGCAGTACTTC. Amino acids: CASSLVGALGYEQYF.

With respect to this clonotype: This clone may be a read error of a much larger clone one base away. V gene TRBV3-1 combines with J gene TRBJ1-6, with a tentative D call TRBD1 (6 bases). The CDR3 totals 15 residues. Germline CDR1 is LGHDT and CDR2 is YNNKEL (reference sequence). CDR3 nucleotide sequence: TGTGCCAGCAGCCCCCACAGGGCCGGGGATTCATCCCTCCACTTT. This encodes CASSPHRAGDSSLHF.

CDR3 amino acids: CASSPGQRVLFF. The CDR3 coding sequence is TGTGCCAGTAGTCCGGGACAGCGCGTCCTGTTTTTT. The chain carries TRBV19 and TRBJ1-4; TRBD1 agrees at 7 bases. V lost 5 bases, J lost 14 bases, and 8 bases stayed unmatched. This CDR3 spans 12 amino acids. Germline V gives CDR1 LNHDA, CDR2 SQIVND (reference sequence).

The CDR3: CASRRTGKSDGYTF. CDR3 nucleotides: TGCGCCAGCAGGCGGACAGGGAAAAGCGATGGCTACACCTTC. J is TRBJ1-2 and V is TRBV5-1, with 8 bases lining up with TRBD1. CDR1 SGHRS and CDR2 YFSETQ come from the germline V gene. CDR3 length equals 14 residues. The V gene end was trimmed by 5 bases and the J gene end by 6 bases; junction bases not matched to a gene: 9.

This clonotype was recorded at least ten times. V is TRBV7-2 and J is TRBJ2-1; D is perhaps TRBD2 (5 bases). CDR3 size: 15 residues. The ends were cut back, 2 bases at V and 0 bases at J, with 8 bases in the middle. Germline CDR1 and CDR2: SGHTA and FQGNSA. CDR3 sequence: CASSLQRSSYNEQFF. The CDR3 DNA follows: TGTGCCAGCAGCTTACAGCGGAGCTCCTACAATGAGCAGTTCTTC.

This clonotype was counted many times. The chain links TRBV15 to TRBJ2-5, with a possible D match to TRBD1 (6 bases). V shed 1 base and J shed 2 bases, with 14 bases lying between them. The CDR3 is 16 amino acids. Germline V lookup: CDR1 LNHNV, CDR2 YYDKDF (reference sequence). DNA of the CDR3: TGTGCCACCAGCAGAGGCACAGGGTTAGCGCAAGAGACCCAGTACTTC. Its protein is CATSRGTGLAQETQYF.

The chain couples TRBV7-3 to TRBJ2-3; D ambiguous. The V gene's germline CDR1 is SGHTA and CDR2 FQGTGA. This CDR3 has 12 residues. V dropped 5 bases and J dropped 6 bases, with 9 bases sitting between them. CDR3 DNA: TGTGCCAGCAGCCGGACGGGTGATACGCAGTATTTT. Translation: CASSRTGDTQYF.

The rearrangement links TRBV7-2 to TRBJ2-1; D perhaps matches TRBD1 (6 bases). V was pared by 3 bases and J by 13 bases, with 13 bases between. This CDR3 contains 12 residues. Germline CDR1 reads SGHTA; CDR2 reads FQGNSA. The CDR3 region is CASSFNRAEQFF. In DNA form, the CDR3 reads TGTGCCAGCAGCTTCAACAGGGCTGAACAGTTCTTC. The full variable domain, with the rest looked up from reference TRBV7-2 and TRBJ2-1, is GAGVSQSPSNKVTEKGKDVELRCDPISGHTALYWYRQSLGQGLEFLIYFQGNSAPDKSGLPSDRFSAERTGGSVSTLTIQRTQQEDSAVYLCASSFNRAEQFFGPGTRLTVL.

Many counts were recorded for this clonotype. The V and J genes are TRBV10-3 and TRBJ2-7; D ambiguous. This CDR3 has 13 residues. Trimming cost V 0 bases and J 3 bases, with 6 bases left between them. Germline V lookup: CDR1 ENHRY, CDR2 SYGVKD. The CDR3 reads CAISESGVYEQYF. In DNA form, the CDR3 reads TGTGCCATCAGTGAGTCAGGAGTCTACGAGCAGTACTTC.

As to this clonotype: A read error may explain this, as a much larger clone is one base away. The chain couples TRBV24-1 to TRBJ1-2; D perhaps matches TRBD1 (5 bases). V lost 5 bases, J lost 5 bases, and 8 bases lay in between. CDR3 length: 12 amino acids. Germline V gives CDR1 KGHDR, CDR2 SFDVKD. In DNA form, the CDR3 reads TGTGCCACCAGTGGGCAGGGATATGGCTACACCTTC. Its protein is CATSGQGYGYTF.

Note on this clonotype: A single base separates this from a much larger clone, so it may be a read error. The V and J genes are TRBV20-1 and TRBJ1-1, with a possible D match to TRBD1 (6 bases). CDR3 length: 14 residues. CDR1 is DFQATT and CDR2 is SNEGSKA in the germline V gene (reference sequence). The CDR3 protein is CGARGGGPNTEAFF. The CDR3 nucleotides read TGCGGTGCTAGGGGGGGGGGCCCGAACACTGAAGCTTTCTTT.

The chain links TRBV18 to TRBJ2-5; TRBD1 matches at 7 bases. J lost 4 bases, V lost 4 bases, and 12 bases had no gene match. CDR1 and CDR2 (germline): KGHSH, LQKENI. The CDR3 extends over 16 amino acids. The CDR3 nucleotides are TGTGCCAGCTCACAGACGACAGGGCAGGTACTAGAGACCCAGTACTTC. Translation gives CASSQTTGQVLETQYF.

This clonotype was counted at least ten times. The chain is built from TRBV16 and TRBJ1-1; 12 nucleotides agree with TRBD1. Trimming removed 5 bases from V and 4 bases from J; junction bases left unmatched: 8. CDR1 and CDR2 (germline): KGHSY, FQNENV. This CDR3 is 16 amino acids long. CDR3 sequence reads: CASSTGQGARTTEAFF. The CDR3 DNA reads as TGTGCCAGCAGCACGGGACAGGGGGCCCGGACCACTGAAGCTTTCTTT. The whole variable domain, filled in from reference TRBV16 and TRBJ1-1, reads GEEVAQTPKHLVRGEGQKAKLYCAPIKGHSYVFWYQQVLKNEFKFLISFQNENVFDETGMPKERFSAKCLPNSPCSLEIQATKLEDSAVYFCASSTGQGARTTEAFFGQGTRLTVV.

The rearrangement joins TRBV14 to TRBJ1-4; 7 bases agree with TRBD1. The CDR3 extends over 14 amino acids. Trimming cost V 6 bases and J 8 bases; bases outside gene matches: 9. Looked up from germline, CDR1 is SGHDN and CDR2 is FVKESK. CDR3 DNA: TGTGCCAGCAGTCTGCGACAGGGAGGCGAAAAACTGTTTTTT. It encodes CASSLRQGGEKLFF.

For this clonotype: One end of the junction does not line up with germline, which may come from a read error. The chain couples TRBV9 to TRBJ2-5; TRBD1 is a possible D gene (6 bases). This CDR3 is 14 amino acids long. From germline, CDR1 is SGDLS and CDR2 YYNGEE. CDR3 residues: CASSVGAGEATQYF. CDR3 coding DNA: TGTGCTAGCAGCGTAGGGGCAGGGGAAGCGACCCAGTACTTC.

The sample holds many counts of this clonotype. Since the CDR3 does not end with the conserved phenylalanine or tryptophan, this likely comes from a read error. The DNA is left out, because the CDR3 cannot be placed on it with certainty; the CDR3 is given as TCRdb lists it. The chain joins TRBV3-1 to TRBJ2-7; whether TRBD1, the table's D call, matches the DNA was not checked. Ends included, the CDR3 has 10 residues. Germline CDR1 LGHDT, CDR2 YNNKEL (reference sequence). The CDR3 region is CASSDRVPFE.

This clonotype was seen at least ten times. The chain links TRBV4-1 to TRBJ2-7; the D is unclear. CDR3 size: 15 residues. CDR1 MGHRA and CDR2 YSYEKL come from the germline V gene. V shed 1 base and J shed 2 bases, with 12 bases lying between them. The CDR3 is CASSQVGQAAYEQYF. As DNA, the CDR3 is TGCGCCAGCAGCCAAGTAGGGCAGGCGGCCTACGAGCAGTACTTC.

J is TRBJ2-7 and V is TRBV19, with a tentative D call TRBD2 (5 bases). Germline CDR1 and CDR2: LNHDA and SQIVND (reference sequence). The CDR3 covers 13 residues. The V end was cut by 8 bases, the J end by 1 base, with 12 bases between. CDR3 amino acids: CASSWTESYEQYF. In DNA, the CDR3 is TGTGCCAGTTCATGGACTGAGTCCTACGAGCAGTACTTC.

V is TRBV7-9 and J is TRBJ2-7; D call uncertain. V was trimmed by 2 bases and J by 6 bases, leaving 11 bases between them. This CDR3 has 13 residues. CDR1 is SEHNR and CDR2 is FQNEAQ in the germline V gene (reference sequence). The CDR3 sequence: CASSLSTRSEQYF. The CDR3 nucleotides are TGTGCCAGCAGCTTAAGCACCAGGTCCGAGCAGTACTTC.

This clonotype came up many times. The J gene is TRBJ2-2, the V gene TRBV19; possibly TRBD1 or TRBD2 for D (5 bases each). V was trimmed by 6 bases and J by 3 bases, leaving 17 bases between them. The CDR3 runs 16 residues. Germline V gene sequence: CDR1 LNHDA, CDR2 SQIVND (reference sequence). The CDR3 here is CASSLGAGGYTGELFF. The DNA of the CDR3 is TGTGCCAGTAGCCTCGGGGCAGGCGGATACACCGGGGAGCTGTTTTTT.

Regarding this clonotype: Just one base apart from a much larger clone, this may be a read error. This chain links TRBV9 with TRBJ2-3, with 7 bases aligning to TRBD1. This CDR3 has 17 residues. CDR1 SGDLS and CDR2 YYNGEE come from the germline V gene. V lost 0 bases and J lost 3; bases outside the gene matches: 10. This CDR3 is CASSVVESWGQTDTQYF. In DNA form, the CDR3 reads TGTGCCAGCAGCGTAGTCGAGAGTTGGGGACAGACAGATACGCAGTATTTT.

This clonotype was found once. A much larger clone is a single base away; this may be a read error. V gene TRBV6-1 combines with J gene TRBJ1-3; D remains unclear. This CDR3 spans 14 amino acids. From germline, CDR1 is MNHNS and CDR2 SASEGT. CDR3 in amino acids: CASSQNLGPATIHF. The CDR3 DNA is TGTGCCAGCAGCCAAAACCTCGGACCTGCCACCATACATTTT.

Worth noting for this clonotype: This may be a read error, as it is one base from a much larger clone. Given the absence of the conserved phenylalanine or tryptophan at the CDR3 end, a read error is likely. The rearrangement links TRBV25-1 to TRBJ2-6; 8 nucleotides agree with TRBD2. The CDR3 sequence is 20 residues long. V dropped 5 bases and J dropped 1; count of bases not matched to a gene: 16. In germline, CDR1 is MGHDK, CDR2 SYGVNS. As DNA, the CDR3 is TGTGCCAGCAGTCCAACCCGGGGGGGAGGGCTATGGTCTGGGGCCAACGTCCTGACTCTC. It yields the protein CASSPTRGGGLWSGANVLTL.

The DNA for the CDR3 is TGTGCCAGCAGCTTACCTTTTGGGGGAATCACAGATACGCAGTATTTT. It encodes CASSLPFGGITDTQYF. The chain recombines TRBV5-6 with TRBJ2-3; possibly TRBD1 or TRBD2 for D (5 bases each). Trimming took off 2 bases at V and 2 bases at J, with 15 bases between the two ends. CDR1 is SGHDT and CDR2 is YYEEEE in the germline V gene. The CDR3 covers 16 residues.

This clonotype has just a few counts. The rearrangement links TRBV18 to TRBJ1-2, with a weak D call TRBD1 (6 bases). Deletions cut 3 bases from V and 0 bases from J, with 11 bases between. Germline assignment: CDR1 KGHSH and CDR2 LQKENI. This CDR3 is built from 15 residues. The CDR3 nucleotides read TGTGCCAGCTCACCTGGGACAAACCCTAACTATGGCTACACCTTC. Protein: CASSPGTNPNYGYTF.

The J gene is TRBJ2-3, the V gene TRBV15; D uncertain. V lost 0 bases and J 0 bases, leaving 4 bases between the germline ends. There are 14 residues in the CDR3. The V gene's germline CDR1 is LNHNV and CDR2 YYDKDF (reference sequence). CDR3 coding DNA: TGTGCCACCAGCAGAGAGGGAAGCACAGATACGCAGTATTTT. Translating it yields CATSREGSTDTQYF. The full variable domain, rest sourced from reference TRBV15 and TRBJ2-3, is DAMVIQNPRYQVTQFGKPVTLSCSQTLNHNVMYWYQQKSSQAPKLLFHYYDKDFNNEADTPDNFQSRRPNTSFCFLDIRSPGLGDTAMYLCATSREGSTDTQYFGPGTRLTVL.

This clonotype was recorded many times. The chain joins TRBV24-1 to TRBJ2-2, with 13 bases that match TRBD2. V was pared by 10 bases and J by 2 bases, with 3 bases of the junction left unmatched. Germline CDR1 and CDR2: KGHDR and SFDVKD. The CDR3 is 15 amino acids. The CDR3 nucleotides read TGTGCCACTGGACTAGCGGGGGCCAACACCGGGGAGCTGTTTTTT. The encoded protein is CATGLAGANTGELFF.

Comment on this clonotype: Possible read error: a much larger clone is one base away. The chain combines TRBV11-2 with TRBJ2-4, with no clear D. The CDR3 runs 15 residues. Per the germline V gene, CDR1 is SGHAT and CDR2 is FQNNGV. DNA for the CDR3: TGTGCCAGCAGCTTACGAGACGTGGGCAAAAGCATTCAGTACTTC. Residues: CASSLRDVGKSIQYF.

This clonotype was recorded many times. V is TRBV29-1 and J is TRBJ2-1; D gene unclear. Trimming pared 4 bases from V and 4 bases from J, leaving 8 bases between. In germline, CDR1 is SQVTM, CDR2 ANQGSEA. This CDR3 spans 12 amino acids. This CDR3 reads CSVGSLYNEQFF. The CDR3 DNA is TGCAGCGTTGGGAGCCTTTACAATGAGCAGTTCTTC.

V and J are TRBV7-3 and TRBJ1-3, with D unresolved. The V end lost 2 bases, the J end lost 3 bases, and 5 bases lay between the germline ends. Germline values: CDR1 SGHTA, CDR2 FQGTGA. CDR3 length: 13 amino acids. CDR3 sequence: CASSLFGGNTIYF. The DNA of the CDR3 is TGTGCCAGCAGCTTATTTGGTGGAAACACCATATATTTT.